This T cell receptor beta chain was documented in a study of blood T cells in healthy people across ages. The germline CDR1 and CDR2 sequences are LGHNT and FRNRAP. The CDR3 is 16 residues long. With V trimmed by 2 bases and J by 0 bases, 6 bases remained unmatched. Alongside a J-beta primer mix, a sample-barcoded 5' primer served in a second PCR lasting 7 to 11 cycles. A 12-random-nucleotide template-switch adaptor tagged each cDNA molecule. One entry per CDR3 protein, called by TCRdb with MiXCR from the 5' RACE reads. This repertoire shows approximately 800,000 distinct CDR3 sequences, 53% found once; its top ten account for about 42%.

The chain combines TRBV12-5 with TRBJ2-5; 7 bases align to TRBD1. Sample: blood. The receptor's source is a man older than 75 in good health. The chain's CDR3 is CASGLMGQPYQETQYF. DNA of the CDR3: TGTGCTAGTGGTTTGATGGGACAGCCGTACCAAGAGACCCAGTACTTC.